This section outlines one TCR beta chain sequence together with its context. These data are taken from a study of blood T cells in healthy people across ages. CDR3 length: 13 residues. The germline V gene has CDR1 SQVTM and CDR2 ANQGSEA. J gave up 4 bases and V 4 bases, and 7 bases lay outside the gene matches. The study drew donors from healthy Caucasian individuals in Russia aged roughly 6 to 90. The authors ran a second PCR of 7 to 11 cycles using a sample-barcoded 5' primer and a J-beta primer mix. A minimum of 3 million CDR3-containing paired-end reads was obtained for each sample. Each CDR3 protein gets one entry after TCRdb re-called the 5' RACE reads with MiXCR. This sample has 380,000 or so distinct CDR3 sequences, with approximately 51% found just once.

The chain recombines TRBV29-1 with TRBJ2-7; 7 positions agree with TRBD2. Sequencing used blood. The TCR comes from a man aged 55 to 69 in good health. The CDR3 DNA sequence: TGCAGCGTTGGGGGTGGCGGGAGTTACGAGCAGTACTTC. Protein product: CSVGGGGSYEQYF.